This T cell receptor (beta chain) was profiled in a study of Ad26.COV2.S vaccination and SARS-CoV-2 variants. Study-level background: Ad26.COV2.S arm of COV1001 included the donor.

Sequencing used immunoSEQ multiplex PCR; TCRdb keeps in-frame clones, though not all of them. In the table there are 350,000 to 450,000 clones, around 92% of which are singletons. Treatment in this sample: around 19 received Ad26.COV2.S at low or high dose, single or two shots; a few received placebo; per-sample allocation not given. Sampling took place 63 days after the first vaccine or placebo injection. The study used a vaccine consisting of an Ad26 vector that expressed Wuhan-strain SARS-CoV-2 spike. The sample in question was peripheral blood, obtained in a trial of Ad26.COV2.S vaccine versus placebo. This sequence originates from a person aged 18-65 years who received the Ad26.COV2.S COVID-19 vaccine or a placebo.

CDR3 sequence: CATSRDNGIQGVSNEKLFF. Here the CDR3 DNA reads TGTGCCACCAGCAGAGATAATGGGATACAGGGGGTCTCTAATGAAAAACTGTTTTTT. The genes are TRBV15 and TRBJ1-4, with 8 bases matching TRBD1. This CDR3 region has 19 residues. V gave up 0 bases and J gave up 3 bases; unmatched junction bases: 12. Germline loops: CDR1 LNHNV, CDR2 YYDKDF (reference sequence).